The sequence of this TCR beta chain was determined in a study of T cells in Graves' hyperthyroidism and ophthalmopathy (dated by TCRdb to the late 2010s). Background on the whole study: Peripheral blood samples were taken at initial diagnosis, before any treatment was given. To identify TCR V-J signatures that set the groups apart, the researchers used a discovery cohort of 90 to 100 patients, made up of 40 to 45 with Graves' ophthalmopathy and some 55 with stable Graves' hyperthyroidism. Prospective prediction of ophthalmopathy was tested in an independent validation cohort consisting of some 20 hyperthyroidism patients and 17 patients who later progressed to ophthalmopathy. The 90 or so discovery patients were randomly split 7:3 into training and test sets. In addition, the study compared T-cell repertoires in thyroid tissue and in blood from about 6 Graves' hyperthyroidism patients. Once sampling was done, hyperthyroidism patients were given methimazole at a starting dose of 30 mg daily, whereas ophthalmopathy patients were given high-dose intravenous methylprednisolone. TCR Vbeta CDR3 sequencing of some 140 peripheral blood samples (43 ophthalmopathy, around 80 hyperthyroidism and some 17 progressor patients) is reported in the paper.

The TCR beta CDR3 regions were amplified from the RNA transcripts. The first round of RT-PCR for the TCR CDR3 was performed with the HTBI primer set and the Qiagen OneStep RT-PCR kit. The libraries were constructed in a second round of multiplex PCR and then size-selected and purified. Libraries were sequenced paired-end with 100 bp reads on an Illumina HiSeq2000. The paper's processing steps were these. Raw data were processed with SOAPnuke, discarding reads with adapters, uncalled bases, mean Phred below 15, or no exact constant-primer or identifier match. COPE v1.2.5 was used to merge the high-quality paired reads, and each unique nucleotide sequence was defined as a clonotype. MiTCR v1.1 was used to align the clonotypes against IMGT TRBV, TRBD and TRBJ reference segments. Analysis was restricted to V-J combinations with a frequency above 0.0001, which covered 99.2% of repertoires. A TCS score was defined as the ratio between F50 (clonal expansion) and ExV (chaos), using BLOSUM62-based TCRdist between CDR3 peptides within each V-J. Welch's t-statistics and random forest reduced roughly 540 V-J features to 13, which were used in a naive Bayes classifier (R e1071). TCRdb cleaned the public reads at Q25 with fastp, built clones with MiXCR and kept in-frame beta chains. Merged by CDR3 protein, the rows form single entries marked with the most common genes and DNA. V and J calls and clone size were set by TCRdb, not the authors. Present in this sample are approximately 410,000 distinct CDR3 sequences, approximately 14% of which were seen just once. Less than 15% of the sample comes from the top ten.

In the ophthalmopathy patients, disease was moderately to severely active, with a Clinical Activity Score of 3 or more, a NOSPECS grade of 4 or more, and a duration of less than 3 months. Any patient with an uncontrolled infection, another autoimmune disease, pregnancy or lactation was excluded. Diagnoses were established on the basis of clinical symptoms, serum thyroxine and TRAb, thyroid ultrasound, and orbital computed tomography. PBMCs were isolated from about 9.2 ml of fresh peripheral blood by Ficoll-Paque density gradient centrifugation. Total RNA was extracted using Trizol reagent, and RNA quality was assessed on an Agilent 2100 Bioanalyzer. Study-level results and caveats: Ophthalmopathy was separated from stable hyperthyroidism by a 13 V-J signature model, with approximately 90% sensitivity and around 81% specificity obtained in cross-validation and 80%/75% obtained in testing. Blood samples also contained most of the expanded thyroid clonotypes (frequency above 0.001), which suggests that blood repertoires may reflect thyroid immune responses. In validation, the model predicted progression to ophthalmopathy with over 65% sensitivity and less than 75% specificity, a median of 6.5 months before onset. Sample size was not statistically predetermined, and investigators were not blinded to group allocation.

The CDR3 sequence holds 16 residues, the cysteine and phenylalanine included. Only the CDR3 part of the read is kept: 48 bases, read in frame from the first base. The germline V gene sets CDR1 to SGHTA and CDR2 to FQGNSA. Germline trimming: 3 bases from V, 2 bases from J; junction bases outside gene matches: 9. In the case of this clonotype: There is no known antigen for this receptor. No quality values exist for individual bases; no much larger clone is one base distant.

The receptor comes from a man aged 18-30 years with Graves' ophthalmopathy. Recombination joined TRBV7-2 with TRBJ2-5; 7 bases in the junction line up with TRBD2. Sequenced input: blood. Read as DNA, the sequence is TGTGCCAGCAGCTTCCCAGGACTAGAAGCACAAGAGACCCAGTACTTC. Translated, it reads CASSFPGLEAQETQYF.